A selection of T cell receptor beta chains follows, all from one sample in a study of identical twins. TCRdb re-derived calls from the 5' RACE reads in MiXCR, one entry per CDR3 protein. There are about 200,000 distinct CDR3 sequences in the sample; 6% to 7% occur only once, and roughly 15% lies in the top ten. The same data also contributed to another study, on T cells expressing NK-cell markers.

Sequencing input: CD8+ T cells sorted from blood. The receptor set was obtained from a woman aged 18-35 years in good health. Both conserved end residues are part of each CDR3. A D gene is named only where the DNA matches it firmly. The listing skips clone size in some rows; elsewhere it reads once, few, many or a size class.

d_gene,v_gene,abundance,j_gene,CDR3aa,CDR3nt
TRBD2,TRBV30,.,TRBJ2-7,CAWTASGRGEQYF,TGTGCCTGGACTGCTAGCGGGAGGGGCGAGCAGTACTTC
TRBD1,TRBV7-9,few,TRBJ1-2,CASSPTMGQGGRNGYTF,TGTGCCAGCAGCCCAACGATGGGACAGGGTGGTAGGAATGGCTACACCTTC
TRBD1,TRBV20-1,many,TRBJ2-1,CSASIEQGNEQFF,TGCAGTGCTAGCATCGAACAGGGGAACGAGCAGTTCTTC
.,TRBV29-1,.,TRBJ2-7,CSVEGNSEQYF,TGCAGCGTTGAAGGGAACTCAGAGCAGTACTTC
.,TRBV11-3,many,TRBJ2-2,CASKMRAFLGELFF,TGTGCCAGCAAAATGAGGGCCTTTCTGGGGGAGCTGTTTTTT
TRBD1,TRBV10-2,.,TRBJ2-7,CATFTGVEQYF,TGCGCCACCTTTACAGGGGTCGAGCAGTACTTC
TRBD1,TRBV29-1,many,TRBJ1-1,CSALTGTAAFF,TGCAGCGCCCTTACCGGGACAGCTGCTTTCTTT
TRBD1,TRBV7-9,many,TRBJ2-3,CASSSGTEPADTQYF,TGTGCCAGCAGCTCCGGGACAGAGCCGGCAGATACGCAGTATTTT
TRBD2,TRBV7-9,.,TRBJ2-2,CASSVLAAINTGELFF,TGTGCCAGCAGCGTACTAGCGGCAATTAACACCGGGGAGCTGTTTTTT
TRBD1,TRBV7-9,many,TRBJ1-1,CASSSTYHRGDAFF,TGTGCCAGCAGCTCGACCTACCACAGGGGAGATGCTTTCTTT
TRBD1,TRBV5-1,many,TRBJ2-1,CASSLVGQGLYNEQFF,TGCGCCAGCAGCTTGGTAGGACAGGGGCTTTACAATGAGCAGTTCTTC
TRBD2,TRBV12-3/TRBV12-4,many,TRBJ2-7,CASSPGLAGELGEQYF,TGTGCCAGCAGTCCGGGACTAGCGGGGGAATTGGGCGAGCAGTACTTC
TRBD1,TRBV11-2,many,TRBJ2-7,CASSWRTGDYEQYF,TGTGCCAGCAGCTGGCGGACAGGGGACTACGAGCAGTACTTC
TRBD2,TRBV29-1,.,TRBJ2-3,CSVNIAGTDTQYF,TGCAGCGTAAATATAGCGGGAACAGATACGCAGTATTTT
.,TRBV12-3/TRBV12-4,many,TRBJ1-1,CASSFGIEAFF,TGTGCCAGCAGTTTTGGAATTGAAGCTTTCTTT
.,TRBV6-1,few,TRBJ1-4,CASSRSSNEKLFF,TGTGCCAGCAGCCGTAGCAGTAATGAAAAACTGTTTTTT
TRBD1,TRBV12-3/TRBV12-4,many,TRBJ2-1,CASSFGGDRDYNEQFF,TGTGCCAGCAGTTTTGGGGGGGACAGGGACTACAATGAGCAGTTCTTC
TRBD1,TRBV6-1,many,TRBJ2-7,CASSPPGTGSYEQYF,TGTGCCAGCAGTCCCCCCGGGACAGGCTCCTACGAGCAGTACTTC
TRBD2,TRBV12-3/TRBV12-4,few,TRBJ2-1,CASSLAGDHEQFF,TGTGCCAGCAGTCTAGCGGGAGATCATGAGCAGTTCTTC
.,TRBV12-3/TRBV12-4,few,TRBJ1-6,CASSPEGSGSYNSPLHF,TGTGCCAGCAGTCCCGAGGGGTCCGGGTCCTATAATTCACCCCTCCACTTT
TRBD2,TRBV5-1,few,TRBJ2-1,CASRGLAGENEQFF,TGCGCCAGCAGAGGCCTAGCGGGTGAAAATGAGCAGTTCTTC
.,TRBV4-3,many,TRBJ2-7,CASSQFSQGPYEQYF,TGCGCCAGCAGCCAATTTTCACAGGGTCCGTATGAGCAGTACTTC
.,TRBV12-3/TRBV12-4,many,TRBJ1-1,CASSYNRVNTEAFF,TGTGCCAGCAGCTATAATCGGGTGAACACTGAAGCTTTCTTT
.,TRBV27,.,TRBJ2-7,CASSSEDTSYEQYF,TGTGCCAGCAGTTCTGAGGACACGTCCTACGAGCAGTACTTC
.,TRBV9,few,TRBJ1-2,CASMGRVGYTF,TGTGCCAGCATGGGCAGGGTTGGCTACACCTTC
.,TRBV19,.,TRBJ1-1,CASRLTPNTEAFF,TGTGCCAGTAGATTGACACCGAACACTGAAGCTTTCTTT
TRBD1,TRBV2,few,TRBJ2-7,CASSNQRDRGINEQYF,TGTGCCAGCAGCAATCAGAGGGACAGGGGTATTAACGAGCAGTACTTC
.,TRBV20-1,few,TRBJ1-1,CSARDMRGLNTEAFF,TGCAGTGCTAGAGATATGAGGGGATTGAACACTGAAGCTTTCTTT
.,TRBV12-3/TRBV12-4,.,TRBJ2-2,CVTRLGGELFF,TGTGTCACCCGCCTAGGCGGGGAGCTGTTTTTT
.,TRBV12-3/TRBV12-4,many,TRBJ2-1,CASSFVSNEQFF,TGTGCCAGCAGTTTTGTCAGCAATGAGCAGTTCTTC
.,TRBV9,.,TRBJ2-3,CASSPPGSGSDTQYF,TGTGCCAGCAGCCCCCCAGGTAGCGGATCAGATACGCAGTATTTT
TRBD2,TRBV7-8,few,TRBJ2-1,CASSPILGGRINEQFF,TGTGCCAGCAGCCCTATATTAGGCGGGAGAATCAATGAGCAGTTCTTC
TRBD2,TRBV15,.,TRBJ2-7,CATSLDGTSTEQYF,TGTGCCACCAGCCTTGACGGGACTAGTACCGAGCAGTACTTC
TRBD2,TRBV2,.,TRBJ2-7,CASETSGSYEQYF,TGTGCCAGCGAGACTAGCGGGAGTTACGAGCAGTACTTC
.,TRBV27,.,TRBJ1-2,CASSLSSLGYGYTF,TGTGCCAGCAGTTTATCATCTTTGGGCTATGGCTACACCTTC
TRBD2,TRBV6-1,many,TRBJ2-3,CASSPASGTTRDTQYF,TGTGCCAGCAGCCCCGCTAGCGGGACAACCAGAGATACGCAGTATTTT
.,TRBV7-9,many,TRBJ2-7,CASTPGAPREQYF,TGTGCCAGCACCCCGGGTGCTCCGAGGGAGCAGTACTTC
.,TRBV7-6,.,TRBJ2-5,CASSARDGGRETQYF,TGTGCCAGCAGCGCCCGGGACGGGGGTCGGGAGACCCAGTACTTC
.,TRBV7-9,many,TRBJ2-7,CASSSPEGSYEQYF,TGTGCCAGCAGCTCCCCGGAGGGCTCCTACGAGCAGTACTTC
.,TRBV27,few,TRBJ2-5,CASRPVFQETQYF,TGTGCCAGCAGGCCCGTATTCCAAGAGACCCAGTACTTC
.,TRBV9,many,TRBJ1-1,CASSVADTEAFF,TGTGCCAGCAGCGTAGCGGACACTGAAGCTTTCTTT
TRBD1,TRBV20-1,many,TRBJ2-5,CSARGKTGKETQYF,TGCAGTGCTAGGGGGAAGACAGGGAAAGAGACCCAGTACTTC
.,TRBV18,.,TRBJ2-1,CASSPPIDYNEQFF,TGTGCCAGCTCACCTCCGATTGACTACAATGAGCAGTTCTTC
.,TRBV11-2,.,TRBJ2-7,CASSLGAGPSSYEQYF,TGTGCCAGCAGCTTAGGGGCCGGCCCGAGCTCCTACGAGCAGTACTTC
.,TRBV7-9,.,TRBJ2-7,CASSLKPGIRSYEQYF,TGTGCCAGCAGCTTAAAACCAGGGATCCGCTCCTACGAGCAGTACTTC
.,TRBV6-5,.,TRBJ2-3,CASSYSKSATDTQYF,TGTGCCAGCAGTTACTCGAAATCAGCCACAGATACGCAGTATTTT
TRBD1,TRBV29-1,many,TRBJ1-1,CSVEAGGERGAFF,TGCAGCGTTGAGGCAGGGGGCGAACGGGGAGCTTTCTTT
.,TRBV3-1,few,TRBJ2-7,CASSHSQEPIPSYEQYF,TGTGCCAGCAGCCACAGCCAGGAGCCGATCCCCTCCTACGAGCAGTACTTC
.,TRBV12-3/TRBV12-4,.,TRBJ2-7,CASSYSFYEQYF,TGTGCCAGCAGTTACTCCTTCTACGAGCAGTACTTC
.,TRBV5-6,.,TRBJ1-1,CASSRDGTEAFF,TGTGCCAGCAGTCGGGACGGAACTGAAGCTTTCTTT
TRBD2,TRBV6-1,few,TRBJ2-3,CASTDQTSGRIDTQYF,TGTGCCAGCACCGACCAGACTAGCGGGAGGATAGATACGCAGTATTTT
.,TRBV7-2,many,TRBJ2-5,CASSLLETQYF,TGTGCCAGCAGCTTATTGGAGACCCAGTACTTC
.,TRBV25-1,many,TRBJ2-7,CASSGRLLPLRF,TGTGCCAGCAGTGGGAGACTCCTTCCCTTGCGCTTC
TRBD2,TRBV25-1,.,TRBJ2-1,CASSEGLAGGRLFF,TGTGCCAGCAGTGAAGGACTAGCGGGGGGGCGTCTGTTCTTC